Described below is a single T cell receptor beta chain sequence and its context. No antigen is known for it. The sample belongs to a study of PD-1 blockade in mismatch repair-deficient tumors. Broader study findings: After pembrolizumab, tumor-resident clones rose rapidly, then generally contracted before radiologic responses.

Clones were read by immunoSEQ multiplex PCR, and TCRdb kept only the in-frame ones, dropping some. The top ten clones hold around an eighth of a sample with about 120,000 clones, approximately 86% of them seen once. In germline, CDR1 is LNHDA, CDR2 SQIVND (reference sequence). CDR3 size: 16 residues. The V gene end was trimmed by 5 bases and the J gene end by 7 bases; junction bases not matched to a gene: 12. PCR or immunohistochemistry showed mismatch repair deficiency in every enrolled patient. The TCR-sequenced patients were a few responders to pembrolizumab. The V gene is TRBV19, the J gene TRBJ2-2, with TRBD1 matching 8 bases. The input for sequencing was peripheral blood, taken 44 weeks after starting pembrolizumab. This receptor was obtained from an adult with mismatch repair-deficient cancer. The CDR3 here is CASSDSARGHSGELFF. The CDR3, as DNA: TGTGCCAGTAGTGATTCGGCCAGGGGGCATAGCGGGGAGCTGTTTTTT.